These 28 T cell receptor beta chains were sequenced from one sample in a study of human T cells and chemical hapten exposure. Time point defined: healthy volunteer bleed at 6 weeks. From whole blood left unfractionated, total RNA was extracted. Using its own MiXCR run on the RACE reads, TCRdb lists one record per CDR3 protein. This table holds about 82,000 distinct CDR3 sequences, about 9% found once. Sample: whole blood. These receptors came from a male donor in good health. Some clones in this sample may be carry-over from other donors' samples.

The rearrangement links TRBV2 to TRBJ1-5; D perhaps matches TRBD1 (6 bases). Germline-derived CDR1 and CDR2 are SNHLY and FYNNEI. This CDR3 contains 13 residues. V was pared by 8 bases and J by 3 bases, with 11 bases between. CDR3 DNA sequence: TGTGCCAGCCGAGGACAGCCCAATCAGCCCCAGCATTTT. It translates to CASRGQPNQPQHF.

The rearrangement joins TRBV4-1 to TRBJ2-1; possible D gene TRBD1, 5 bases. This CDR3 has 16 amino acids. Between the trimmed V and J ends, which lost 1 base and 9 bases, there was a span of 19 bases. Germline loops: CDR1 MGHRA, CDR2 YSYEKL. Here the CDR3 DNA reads TGCGCCAGCAGCCAAGGGGGCCTAGTCGGGCTTCTTGAGCAGTTCTTC. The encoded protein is CASSQGGLVGLLEQFF.

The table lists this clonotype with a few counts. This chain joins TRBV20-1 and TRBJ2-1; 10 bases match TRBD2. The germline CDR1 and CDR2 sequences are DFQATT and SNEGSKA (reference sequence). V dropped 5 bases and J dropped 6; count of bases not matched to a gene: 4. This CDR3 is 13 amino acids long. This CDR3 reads CSAQAGGINEQFF. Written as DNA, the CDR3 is TGCAGTGCTCAAGCGGGAGGGATCAATGAGCAGTTCTTC.

CDR3 DNA: TGTGCCAGCAGCAAAAGTGCTAGCGGGGGTTTCAATGAGCAGTTCTTC. This codes for CASSKSASGGFNEQFF. The V gene is TRBV7-3, the J gene TRBJ2-1; 10 bases align to TRBD2. Trimming cost V 5 bases and J 6 bases; bases outside gene matches: 10. The CDR3 loop spans 16 amino acids. The V gene's germline CDR1 is SGHTA and CDR2 FQGTGA.

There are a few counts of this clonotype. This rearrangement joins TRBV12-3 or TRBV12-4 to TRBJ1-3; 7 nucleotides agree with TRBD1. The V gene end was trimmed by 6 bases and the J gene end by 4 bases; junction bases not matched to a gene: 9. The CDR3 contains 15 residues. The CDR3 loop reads CASSRNRGAGNTIYF. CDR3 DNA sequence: TGTGCCAGCAGCCGTAACAGGGGCGCAGGAAACACCATATATTTT.

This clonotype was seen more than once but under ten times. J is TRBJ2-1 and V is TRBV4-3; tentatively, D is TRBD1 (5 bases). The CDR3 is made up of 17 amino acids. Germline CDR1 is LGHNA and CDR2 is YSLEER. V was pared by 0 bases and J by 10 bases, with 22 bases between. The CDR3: CASSQDRGGQGGREQFF. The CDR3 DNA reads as TGCGCCAGCAGCCAAGATAGGGGTGGTCAAGGCGGTCGAGAGCAGTTCTTC.

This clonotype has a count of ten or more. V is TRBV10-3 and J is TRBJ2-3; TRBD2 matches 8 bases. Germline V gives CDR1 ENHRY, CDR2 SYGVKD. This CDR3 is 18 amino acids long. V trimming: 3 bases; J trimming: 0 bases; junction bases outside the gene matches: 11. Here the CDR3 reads CAISENAGGSPSTDTQYF. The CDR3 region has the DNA TGTGCCATCAGTGAAAATGCGGGGGGATCTCCTAGCACAGATACGCAGTATTTT.

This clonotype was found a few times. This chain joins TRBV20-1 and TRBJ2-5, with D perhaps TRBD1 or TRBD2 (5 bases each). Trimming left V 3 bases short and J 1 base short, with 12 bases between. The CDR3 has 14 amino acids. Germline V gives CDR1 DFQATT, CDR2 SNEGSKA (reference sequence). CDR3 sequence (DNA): TGCAGTGCTAGGAGGGACCTAACCCAAGAGACCCAGTACTTC. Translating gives CSARRDLTQETQYF.

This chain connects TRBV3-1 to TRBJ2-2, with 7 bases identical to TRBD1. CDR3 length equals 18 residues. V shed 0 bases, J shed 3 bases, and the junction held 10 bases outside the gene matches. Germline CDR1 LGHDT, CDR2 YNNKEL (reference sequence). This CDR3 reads CASSQDWWTGRDTGELFF. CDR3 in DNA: TGTGCCAGCAGCCAAGATTGGTGGACAGGTCGAGACACCGGGGAGCTGTTTTTT.

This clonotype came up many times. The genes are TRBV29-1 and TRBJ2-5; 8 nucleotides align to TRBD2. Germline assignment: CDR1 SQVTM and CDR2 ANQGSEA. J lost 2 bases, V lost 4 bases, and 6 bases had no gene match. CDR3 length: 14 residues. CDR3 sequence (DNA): TGCAGCGTTGTCTCGGGGGGGCTTCAAGAGACCCAGTACTTC. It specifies CSVVSGGLQETQYF.

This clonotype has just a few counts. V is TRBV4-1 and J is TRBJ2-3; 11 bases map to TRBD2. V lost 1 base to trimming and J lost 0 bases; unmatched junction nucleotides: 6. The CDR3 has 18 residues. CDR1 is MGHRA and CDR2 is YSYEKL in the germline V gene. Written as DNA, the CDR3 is TGCGCCAGCAGCCAAGGGGGACTAGCGGACTCTAGCACAGATACGCAGTATTTT. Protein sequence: CASSQGGLADSSTDTQYF.

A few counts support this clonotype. The CDR3 region is CASSTPDRPNYGYTF. The CDR3 DNA reads as TGTGCCAGCAGTACCCCGGACAGGCCTAACTATGGCTACACCTTC. V is TRBV6-6 and J is TRBJ1-2; 7 nucleotides align to TRBD1. V lost 5 bases to trimming and J lost 0 bases; unmatched junction nucleotides: 6. There are 15 residues in the CDR3. Germline V gives CDR1 MNHNY, CDR2 SVGAGI (reference sequence).

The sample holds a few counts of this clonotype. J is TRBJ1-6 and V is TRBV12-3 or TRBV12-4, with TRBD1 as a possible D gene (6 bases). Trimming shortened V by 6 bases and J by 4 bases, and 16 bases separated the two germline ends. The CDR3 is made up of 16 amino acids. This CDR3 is CASSPTGTSYNSPLHF. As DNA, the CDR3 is TGTGCCAGCAGCCCTACCGGGACATCGTATAATTCACCCCTCCACTTT.

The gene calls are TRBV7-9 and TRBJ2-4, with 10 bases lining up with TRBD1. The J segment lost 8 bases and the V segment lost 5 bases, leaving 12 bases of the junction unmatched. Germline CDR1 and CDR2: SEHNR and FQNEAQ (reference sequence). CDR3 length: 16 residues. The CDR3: CASSPPPRDRGHIQYF. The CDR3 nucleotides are TGTGCCAGCAGCCCCCCGCCGCGGGACAGGGGCCACATTCAGTACTTC.

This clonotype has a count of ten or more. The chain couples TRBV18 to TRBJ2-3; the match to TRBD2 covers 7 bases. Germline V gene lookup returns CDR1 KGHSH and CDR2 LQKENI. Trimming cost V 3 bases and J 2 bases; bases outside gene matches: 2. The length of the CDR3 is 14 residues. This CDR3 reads CASSPAGDTDTQYF. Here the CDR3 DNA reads TGTGCCAGCTCACCTGCGGGAGACACAGATACGCAGTATTTT.

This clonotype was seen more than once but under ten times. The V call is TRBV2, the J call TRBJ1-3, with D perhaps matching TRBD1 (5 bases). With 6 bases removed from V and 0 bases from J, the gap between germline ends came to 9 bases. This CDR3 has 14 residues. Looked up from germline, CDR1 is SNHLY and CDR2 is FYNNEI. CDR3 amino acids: CASSPGHSGNTIYF. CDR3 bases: TGTGCCAGCAGCCCGGGGCACTCTGGAAACACCATATATTTT.

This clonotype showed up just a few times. CDR3 DNA sequence: TGTGCCAGCAGTCCAACCCAGGGGGCCGGCACTGAAGCTTTCTTT. Translating it yields CASSPTQGAGTEAFF. The chain has TRBV12-3 or TRBV12-4 and TRBJ1-1; 8 bases align to TRBD1. The CDR3 length is 15 residues. V lost 5 bases and J lost 4; bases outside the gene matches: 9.

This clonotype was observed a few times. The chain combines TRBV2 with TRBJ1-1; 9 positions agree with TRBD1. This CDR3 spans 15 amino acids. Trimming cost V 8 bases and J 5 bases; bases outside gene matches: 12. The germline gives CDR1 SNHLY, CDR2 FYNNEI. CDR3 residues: CASGRRGQGKTEAFF. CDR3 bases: TGTGCCAGCGGACGGCGGGGACAGGGAAAGACTGAAGCTTTCTTT.

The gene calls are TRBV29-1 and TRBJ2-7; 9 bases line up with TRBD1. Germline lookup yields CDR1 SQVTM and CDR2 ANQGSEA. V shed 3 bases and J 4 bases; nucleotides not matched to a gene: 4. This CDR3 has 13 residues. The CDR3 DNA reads TGCAGCGTTGAGACAGGGGGGGTTTACGAGCAGTACTTC. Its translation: CSVETGGVYEQYF.

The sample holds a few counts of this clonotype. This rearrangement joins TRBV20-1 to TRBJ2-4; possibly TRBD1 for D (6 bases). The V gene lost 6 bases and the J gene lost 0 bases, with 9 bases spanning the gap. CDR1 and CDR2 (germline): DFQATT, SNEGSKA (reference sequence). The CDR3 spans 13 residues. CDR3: CSALDRAKNIQYF. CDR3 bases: TGCAGTGCCTTGGACAGAGCCAAAAACATTCAGTACTTC.

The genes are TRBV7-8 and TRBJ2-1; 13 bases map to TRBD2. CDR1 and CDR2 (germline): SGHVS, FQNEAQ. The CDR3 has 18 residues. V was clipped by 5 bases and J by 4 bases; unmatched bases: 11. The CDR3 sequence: CASSLGLAGDLLYNEQFF. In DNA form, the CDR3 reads TGTGCCAGCAGCCTAGGACTAGCGGGAGACCTCCTTTACAATGAGCAGTTCTTC.

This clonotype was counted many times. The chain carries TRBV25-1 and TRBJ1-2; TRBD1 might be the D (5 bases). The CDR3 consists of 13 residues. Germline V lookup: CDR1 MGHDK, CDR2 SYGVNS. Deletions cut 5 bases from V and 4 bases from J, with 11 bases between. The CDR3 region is CASSRDVVYGYTF. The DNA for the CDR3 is TGTGCCAGCAGTCGGGACGTCGTCTATGGCTACACCTTC.

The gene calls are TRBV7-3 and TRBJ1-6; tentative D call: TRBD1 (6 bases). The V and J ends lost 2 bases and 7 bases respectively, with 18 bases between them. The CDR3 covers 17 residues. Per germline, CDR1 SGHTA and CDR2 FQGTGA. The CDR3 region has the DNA TGTGCCAGCAGCTTATACGGGCTGGGGGCGAAGAATTCACCCCTCCACTTT. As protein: CASSLYGLGAKNSPLHF.

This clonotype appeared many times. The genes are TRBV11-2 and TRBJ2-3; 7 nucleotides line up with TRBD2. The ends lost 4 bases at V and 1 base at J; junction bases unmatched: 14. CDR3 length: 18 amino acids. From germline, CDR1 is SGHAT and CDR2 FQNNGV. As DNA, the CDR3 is TGTGCCAGCAGCTCCCCCGGTCCCGGGGGGTTTGGCACAGATACGCAGTATTTT. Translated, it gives CASSSPGPGGFGTDTQYF.

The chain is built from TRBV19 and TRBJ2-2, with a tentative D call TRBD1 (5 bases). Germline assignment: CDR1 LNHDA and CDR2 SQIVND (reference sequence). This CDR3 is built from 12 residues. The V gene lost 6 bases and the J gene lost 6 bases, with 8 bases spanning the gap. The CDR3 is CASSRQSGELFF. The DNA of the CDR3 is TGTGCCAGTAGCCGACAGTCCGGGGAGCTGTTTTTT.

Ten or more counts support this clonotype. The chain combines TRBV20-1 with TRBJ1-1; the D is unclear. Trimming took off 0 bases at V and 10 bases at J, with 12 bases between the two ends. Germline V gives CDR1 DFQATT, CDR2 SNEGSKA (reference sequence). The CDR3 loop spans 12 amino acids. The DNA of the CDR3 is TGCAGTGCTAGAGATCGGAGCCCCCTAGCTTTCTTT. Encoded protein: CSARDRSPLAFF.

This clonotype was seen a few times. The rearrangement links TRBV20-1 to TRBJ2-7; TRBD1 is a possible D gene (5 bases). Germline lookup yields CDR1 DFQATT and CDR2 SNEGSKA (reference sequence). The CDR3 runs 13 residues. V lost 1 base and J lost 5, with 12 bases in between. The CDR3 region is CSARGPSGNEQYF. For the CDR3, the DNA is TGCAGTGCTAGAGGTCCCTCAGGGAACGAGCAGTACTTC.

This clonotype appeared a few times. CDR3 nucleotides: TGTGCCAGCAGTTTAGCCCCCTCTAGCTATGAGCAGTTCTTC. This codes for CASSLAPSSYEQFF. V is TRBV12-3 or TRBV12-4 and J is TRBJ2-1, with D maybe TRBD2 (5 bases). Trimming left V 0 bases short and J 8 bases short, with 11 bases between. This CDR3 has 14 residues.